This record concerns one T cell receptor (beta chain) sequence. Using immunoSEQ multiplex PCR, the repertoire was profiled, and TCRdb retains in-frame clones only, with some absent. The sample carries about 350,000 clones, approximately 84% recorded once. CDR3 length: 14 residues. Germline V gene lookup returns CDR1 SGHAT and CDR2 FQNNGV. V lost 1 base, J lost 7 bases, and 13 bases lay in between. The record originates from a study of Ad26.COV2.S vaccination and SARS-CoV-2 variants. Indicated treatment: around 19 received Ad26.COV2.S at low or high dose, single or two shots; about 5 received placebo; per-sample allocation not given. Day 63 after the first injection of vaccine or placebo was the sampling time. A Boston adult aged 18-55 years was the donor.

Here the sequenced sample was peripheral blood, taken in a trial of Ad26.COV2.S vaccine versus placebo. The receptor comes from a person aged 18-60 years who received the Ad26.COV2.S COVID-19 vaccine or a placebo. The rearrangement joins TRBV11-2 to TRBJ2-5; unclear D gene. CDR3 nucleotides: TGTGCCAGCAGCTTAGTTGTCGGGCCGGGGACCCAGTACTTC. It translates to CASSLVVGPGTQYF.